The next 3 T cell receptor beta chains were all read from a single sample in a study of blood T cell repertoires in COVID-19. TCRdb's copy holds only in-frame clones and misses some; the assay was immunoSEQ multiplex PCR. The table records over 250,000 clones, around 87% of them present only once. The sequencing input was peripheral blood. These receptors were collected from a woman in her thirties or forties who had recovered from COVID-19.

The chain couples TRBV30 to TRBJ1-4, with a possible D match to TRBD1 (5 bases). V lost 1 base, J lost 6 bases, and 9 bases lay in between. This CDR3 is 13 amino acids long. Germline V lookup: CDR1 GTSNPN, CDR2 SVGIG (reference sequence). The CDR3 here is CAWSGQGYEKLFF. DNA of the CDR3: TGTGCCTGGAGTGGCCAGGGATATGAAAAACTGTTTTTT.

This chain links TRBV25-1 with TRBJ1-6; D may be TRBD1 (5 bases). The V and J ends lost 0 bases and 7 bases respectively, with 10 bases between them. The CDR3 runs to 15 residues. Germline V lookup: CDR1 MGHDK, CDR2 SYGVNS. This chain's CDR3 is CASSEYWGLNSPLHF. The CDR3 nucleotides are TGTGCCAGCAGTGAATATTGGGGACTCAATTCACCCCTCCACTTT.

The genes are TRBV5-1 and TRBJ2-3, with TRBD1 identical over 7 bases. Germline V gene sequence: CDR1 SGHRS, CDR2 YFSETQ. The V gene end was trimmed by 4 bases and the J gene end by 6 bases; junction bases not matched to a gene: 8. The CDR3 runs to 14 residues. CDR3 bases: TGCGCCAGCAGCCCGGGACAGCTTCGGGATACGCAGTATTTT. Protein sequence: CASSPGQLRDTQYF.